The 20 T cell receptor beta chains listed next were all sequenced from one sample in a study of identifying expanded T cells in peripheral blood. Here immunoSEQ multiplex PCR was the method, and the copy in TCRdb shows in-frame clones only, minus some. There are tens of thousands of clones in the sample; roughly 88% occur only once, and 3% to 4% lies in the top ten. Sequences were obtained from blood. The receptors were gathered from a person aged 18 to 75 in good health.

The chain joins TRBV7-3 to TRBJ2-3, with D perhaps TRBD2 (6 bases). The CDR3 is 16 amino acids. The V and J ends lost 3 bases and 5 bases respectively, with 18 bases between them. Germline V gives CDR1 SGHTA, CDR2 FQGTGA. Written as DNA, the CDR3 is TGTGCCAGCAGCTTTACGGGCGGGACCACGCGAGATACGCAGTATTTT. Translation gives CASSFTGGTTRDTQYF.

The rearrangement joins TRBV14 to TRBJ2-2, with 12 bases lining up with TRBD2. V was clipped by 3 bases and J by 0 bases; unmatched bases: 5. The CDR3 length is 18 residues. Germline loops: CDR1 SGHDN, CDR2 FVKESK. DNA of the CDR3: TGTGCCAGCAGCCAGGCTAGCGGGAGGGTTGCGAACACCGGGGAGCTGTTTTTT. Translation gives CASSQASGRVANTGELFF.

The chain joins TRBV27 to TRBJ2-1, with a weak D call TRBD2 (6 bases). The germline V gene has CDR1 MNHEY and CDR2 SMNVEV (reference sequence). The ends were cut back, 3 bases at V and 8 bases at J, with 11 bases in the middle. The CDR3 has 13 residues. The CDR3: CASSFRSGDEQFF. CDR3 sequence (DNA): TGTGCCAGCAGTTTCCGTTCGGGGGATGAGCAGTTCTTC.

This clone was counted a single time. The chain uses TRBV13 and TRBJ2-1; 12 bases are shared with TRBD2. There are 16 residues in the CDR3. Germline CDR1 PRHDT, CDR2 FYEKMQ (reference sequence). With 2 bases clipped from V and 4 bases from J, the junction kept 3 bases outside the gene matches. CDR3 sequence: CASSLRLAGGYNEQFF. CDR3 nucleotide sequence: TGTGCCAGCAGCTTACGTCTAGCGGGGGGGTACAATGAGCAGTTCTTC. The variable domain in full, completed from reference TRBV13 and TRBJ2-1, reads AAGVIQSPRHLIKEKRETATLKCYPIPRHDTVYWYQQGPGQDPQFLISFYEKMQSDKGSIPDRFSAQQFSDYHSELNMSSLELGDSALYFCASSLRLAGGYNEQFFGPGTRLTVL.

The V gene is TRBV5-5, the J gene TRBJ1-4; D ambiguous. CDR1 and CDR2 (germline): SGHKS, YYEKEE (reference sequence). V was cut by 4 bases and J by 7 bases, with 14 bases left in between. The CDR3 runs to 14 residues. The CDR3 region has the DNA TGTGCCAGCAGCCGGGTGGATGGGGTTGAAAAACTGTTTTTT. Its translation: CASSRVDGVEKLFF.

This clone was seen ten or more times. The chain links TRBV7-7 to TRBJ2-1, with 8 nucleotides matching TRBD1. In germline, CDR1 is SSHAT, CDR2 FNYEAQ (reference sequence). V lost 8 bases, J lost 10 bases, and 22 bases stayed unmatched. CDR3 length: 17 residues. CDR3 coding DNA: TGTGCCAGCTGTTCCCTCTTACCGGGACAGGTTTCAAGGGAGCAGTTCTTC. This codes for CASCSLLPGQVSREQFF. The full variable domain, its missing parts supplied by reference TRBV7-7 and TRBJ2-1, is GAGVSQSPRYKVTKRGQDVTLRCDPISSHATLYWYQQALGQGPEFLTYFNYEAQPDKSGLPSDRFSAERPEGSISTLTIQRTEQRDSAMYRCASCSLLPGQVSREQFFGPGTRLTVL.

The V call is TRBV28, the J call TRBJ1-2, with TRBD1 matching over 10 bases. Trimming at V came to 4 bases and at J to 8 bases, leaving 7 bases not matched to a gene. Germline V gene sequence: CDR1 MDHEN, CDR2 SYDVKM. CDR3 length equals 14 residues. The CDR3 DNA follows: TGTGCCAGCAGTTGGGGACAGGGGTACCAAGGCTACACCTTC. Its translation is CASSWGQGYQGYTF.

The chain has TRBV9 and TRBJ1-2; no definite D call. Germline CDR1 reads SGDLS; CDR2 reads YYNGEE. The CDR3 has 16 amino acids. V lost 0 bases to trimming and J lost 8 bases, with 20 bases between them. The CDR3 loop reads CASSVATTAATGGYTF. The CDR3 bases are TGTGCCAGCAGCGTAGCTACCACAGCCGCGACGGGGGGCTACACCTTC.

The chain uses TRBV4-2 and TRBJ2-7; D possibly corresponds to TRBD1 (5 bases). The CDR3 sequence is 15 residues long. V lost 0 bases and J 3 bases, leaving 12 bases between the germline ends. CDR1 and CDR2 from the germline V gene are LGHNA and YNFKEQ. The CDR3 sequence is CASSQERTPNYEQYF. CDR3 nucleotides: TGTGCCAGCAGCCAAGAGAGGACACCGAACTACGAGCAGTACTTC.

This clone showed up just once. The rearrangement uses TRBV27 and TRBJ2-5; the match to TRBD1 covers 8 bases. The V gene's germline CDR1 is MNHEY and CDR2 SMNVEV (reference sequence). Losses at the gene ends were 6 bases for V and 5 bases for J; bases not matched to a gene: 11. The CDR3 is 15 amino acids. As DNA, the CDR3 is TGTGCCAGCAGCCCTGGGACAGGCTCCTCGGAGACCCAGTACTTC. Its protein is CASSPGTGSSETQYF.

The genes are TRBV30 and TRBJ1-1; TRBD1 aligns across 9 bases. The CDR3 has 17 residues. CDR1 and CDR2 (germline): GTSNPN, SVGIG (reference sequence). With V trimmed by 0 bases and J by 5 bases, 13 bases remained unmatched. The CDR3 sequence: CAWSVRLSRTGVTEAFF. The CDR3, as DNA: TGTGCCTGGAGTGTAAGGCTGAGTAGGACAGGGGTGACTGAAGCTTTCTTT.

The chain has TRBV7-6 and TRBJ1-4, with D unresolved. Germline V lookup: CDR1 SGHVS, CDR2 FNYEAQ. Trimming took off 3 bases at V and 4 bases at J, with 9 bases between the two ends. This CDR3 is 14 amino acids long. DNA of the CDR3: TGTGCCAGCAGCTTGACAAGCTTTAATGAAAAACTGTTTTTT. This sequence encodes CASSLTSFNEKLFF.

About this clone: At one boundary the junction diverges from the germline segment, which might be a read error. The gene calls are TRBV5-1 and TRBJ1-2; tentative D call: TRBD1 (5 bases). Germline V lookup: CDR1 SGHRS, CDR2 YFSETQ. The length of the CDR3 is 12 residues. In nucleotides, the CDR3 is TGCGCCAGCAGCTTGGGGGACTATGGCCACACCTTC. This translates into CASSLGDYGHTF. The variable domain in full, completed from reference TRBV5-1 and TRBJ1-2, reads KAGVTQTPRYLIKTRGQQVTLSCSPISGHRSVSWYQQTPGQGLQFLFEYFSETQRNKGNFPGRFSGRQFSNSRSEMNVSTLELGDSALYLCASSLGDYGHTFGSGTRLTVV.

This clone was picked up a small number of times. The J gene is TRBJ2-5, the V gene TRBV6-5; 8 bases match TRBD2. V lost 0 bases, J lost 5 bases, and 5 bases stayed unmatched. Germline CDR1 MNHEY, CDR2 SVGAGI. This CDR3 region has 15 residues. The CDR3 DNA sequence: TGTGCCAGCAGTTACTCGGGCGGGGGGATTGAGACCCAGTACTTC. It translates to CASSYSGGGIETQYF.

The chain links TRBV30 to TRBJ1-5; D is undetermined. The V end was cut by 1 base, the J end by 2 bases, with 12 bases between. The CDR3 sequence is 15 residues long. Germline V gene sequence: CDR1 GTSNPN, CDR2 SVGIG (reference sequence). The CDR3 loop reads CAWSAAVPGNQPQHF. CDR3 sequence (DNA): TGTGCCTGGAGTGCTGCGGTTCCTGGCAATCAGCCCCAGCATTTT.

The V call is TRBV6-1, the J call TRBJ1-4; 7 bases fit TRBD1. Germline V gene sequence: CDR1 MNHNS, CDR2 SASEGT. This CDR3 is built from 13 residues. The junction had 0 bases not matched to a gene; V was cut back by 4 bases and J by 4 bases. The CDR3 coding sequence is TGTGCCAGCAGTGGACAGGGTAATGAAAAACTGTTTTTT. Its protein product is CASSGQGNEKLFF.

The chain carries TRBV18 and TRBJ2-3; D is possibly TRBD1 (6 bases). Germline V gene lookup returns CDR1 KGHSH and CDR2 LQKENI. V shed 3 bases and J shed 10 bases, with 17 bases lying between them. The CDR3 is made up of 14 amino acids. CDR3 amino acids: CASSPPHGTSPQYF. CDR3 DNA sequence: TGTGCCAGCTCACCCCCCCACGGGACATCGCCGCAGTATTTT.

The V and J genes are TRBV5-4 and TRBJ2-5; D call uncertain. V lost 0 bases and J lost 1, with 7 bases in between. This CDR3 has 14 residues. Germline V lookup: CDR1 SGHNT, CDR2 YYREEE (reference sequence). The CDR3 bases are TGTGCCAGCAGCTTGGGACCTAGCCAAGAGACCCAGTACTTC. Translated: CASSLGPSQETQYF.

The gene calls are TRBV28 and TRBJ1-4; D is possibly TRBD1 (5 bases). Germline CDR1 MDHEN, CDR2 SYDVKM. The CDR3 sequence is 15 residues long. Deletions cut 4 bases from V and 8 bases from J, with 17 bases between. CDR3 DNA sequence: TGTGCCAGCAGTTCCCCTCGGGGGTTAGAGGAAAAACTGTTTTTT. The encoded protein is CASSSPRGLEEKLFF. Variable domain in full (rest from reference TRBV28 and TRBJ1-4): DVKVTQSSRYLVKRTGEKVFLECVQDMDHENMFWYRQDPGLGLRLIYFSYDVKMKEKGDIPEGYSVSREKKERFSLILESASTNQTSMYLCASSSPRGLEEKLFFGSGTQLSVL.

The genes are TRBV27 and TRBJ2-3; TRBD1 matches 7 bases. With 8 bases clipped from V and 0 bases from J, the junction kept 8 bases outside the gene matches. Germline values: CDR1 MNHEY, CDR2 SMNVEV (reference sequence). This CDR3 spans 15 amino acids. CDR3 sequence (DNA): TGTGCCAGCGCTCATACAGGGGCCAGCACAGATACGCAGTATTTT. Its translation: CASAHTGASTDTQYF.